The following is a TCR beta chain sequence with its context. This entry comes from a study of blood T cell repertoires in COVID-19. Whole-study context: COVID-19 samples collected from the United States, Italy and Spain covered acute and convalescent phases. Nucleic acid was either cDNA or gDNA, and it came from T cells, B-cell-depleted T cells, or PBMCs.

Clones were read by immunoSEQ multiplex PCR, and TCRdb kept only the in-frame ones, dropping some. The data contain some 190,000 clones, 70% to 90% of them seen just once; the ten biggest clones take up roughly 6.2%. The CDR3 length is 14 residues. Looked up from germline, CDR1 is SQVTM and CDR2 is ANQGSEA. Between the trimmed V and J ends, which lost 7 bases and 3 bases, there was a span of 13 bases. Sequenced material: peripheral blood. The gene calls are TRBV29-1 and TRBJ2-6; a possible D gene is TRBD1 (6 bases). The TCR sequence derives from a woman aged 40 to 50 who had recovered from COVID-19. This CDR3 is CSAEGGNGANVLTF. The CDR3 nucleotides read TGCAGCGCCGAAGGGGGTAATGGGGCCAACGTCCTGACTTTC.